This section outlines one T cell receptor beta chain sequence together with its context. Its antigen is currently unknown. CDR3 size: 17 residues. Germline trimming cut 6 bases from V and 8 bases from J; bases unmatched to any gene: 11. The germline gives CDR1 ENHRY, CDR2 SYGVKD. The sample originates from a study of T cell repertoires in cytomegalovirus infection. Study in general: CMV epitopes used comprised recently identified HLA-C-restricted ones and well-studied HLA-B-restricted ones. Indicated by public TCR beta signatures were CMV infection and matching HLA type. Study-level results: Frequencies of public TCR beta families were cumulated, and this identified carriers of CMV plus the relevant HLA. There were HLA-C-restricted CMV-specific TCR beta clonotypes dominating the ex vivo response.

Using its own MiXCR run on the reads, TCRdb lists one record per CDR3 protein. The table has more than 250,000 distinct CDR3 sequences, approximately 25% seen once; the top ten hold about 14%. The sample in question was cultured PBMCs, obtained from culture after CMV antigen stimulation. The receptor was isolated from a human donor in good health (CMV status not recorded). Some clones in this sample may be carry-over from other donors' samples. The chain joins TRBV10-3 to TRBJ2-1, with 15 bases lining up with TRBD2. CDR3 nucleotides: TGTGCCATCAGGCTCGGACTAGCGGGAGGGCCTCGGGATGAGCAGTTCTTC. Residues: CAIRLGLAGGPRDEQFF.